Shown below are 18 T cell receptor beta chains from a single sample sequenced in a study of beta chain features in type 1 diabetes. Study-wide results and caveats: TCRB CDR3 length was moderately but significantly reduced in all four CD4+ subsets of Type 1 diabetes patients.

The sequenced template was cDNA made from the entire isolated RNA. The data were produced by immunoSEQ multiplex PCR, yet TCRdb's version contains in-frame clones alone and is incomplete. In the table there are 300,000 or so clones, around 9.3% of which are singletons. These receptors have no identified antigens. Input material: central memory CD4+ T cells from blood. Receptor source: a man aged 25-45 years with type 1 diabetes.

This clone was seen a few times. The rearrangement uses TRBV7-8 and TRBJ2-7, with D possibly being TRBD1 (6 bases). The V gene lost 6 bases and the J gene lost 2 bases, with 14 bases spanning the gap. Germline CDR1 is SGHVS and CDR2 is FQNEAQ. The CDR3 has 14 residues. CDR3 sequence (DNA): TGTGCCAGCAGTCGGAACAGGGATACCTACGAGCAGTACTTC. Its protein is CASSRNRDTYEQYF.

The chain couples TRBV15 to TRBJ2-5, with no clear D. The J call is in doubt because the DNA end fits TRBJ2-7 better. Germline lookup yields CDR1 LNHNV and CDR2 YYDKDF (reference sequence). This CDR3 comprises 14 residues. The CDR3: CATSRDRGPYEQYF. DNA for the CDR3: TGTGCCACCAGCAGAGATAGAGGACCCTACGAGCAGTACTTC.

This clone was counted a few times. CDR3: CASSPRRTGGFLEQYF. In DNA, the CDR3 is TGTGCCAGCTCCCCGCGACGGACAGGGGGCTTCCTGGAGCAGTACTTC. J is TRBJ2-7 and V is TRBV18; TRBD1 aligns across 11 bases. The CDR3 totals 16 residues. CDR1 is KGHSH and CDR2 is LQKENI in the germline V gene. The ends lost 6 bases at V and 7 bases at J; junction bases unmatched: 14.

This clone was counted only a few times. The gene calls are TRBV2 and TRBJ1-4; 9 nucleotides line up with TRBD1. This CDR3 comprises 15 residues. Germline-derived CDR1 and CDR2 are SNHLY and FYNNEI. Trimming cost V 8 bases and J 7 bases; bases outside gene matches: 11. CDR3 in amino acids: CASGSQGAEGEKLFF. The CDR3 DNA sequence: TGTGCCAGCGGTTCACAGGGGGCGGAGGGTGAAAAACTGTTTTTT.

This chain uses TRBV28 with TRBJ1-5; a weak D match, TRBD1 (5 bases). The germline CDR1 and CDR2 sequences are MDHEN and SYDVKM. The CDR3 runs 15 residues. The V end lost 6 bases, the J end lost 5 bases, and 17 bases lay between the germline ends. The CDR3 reads CASSPPGGIHQPQHF. CDR3 in DNA: TGTGCCAGCAGCCCCCCCGGGGGGATACATCAGCCCCAGCATTTT.

This clone showed up just a few times. J is TRBJ2-7 and V is TRBV28; D is uncertain. Germline assignment: CDR1 MDHEN and CDR2 SYDVKM. This CDR3 has 14 residues. Trimming stripped 2 bases from V and 3 bases from J, with 11 bases between. The CDR3 DNA follows: TGTGCCAGCAGTTTACCCTCGGGCGGCTACGAGCAGTACTTC. It is translated as CASSLPSGGYEQYF.

V usage is TRBV15 and J usage is TRBJ2-7; 8 bases agree with TRBD1. CDR1 and CDR2 (germline): LNHNV, YYDKDF (reference sequence). With V trimmed by 0 bases and J by 5 bases, 3 bases remained unmatched. The CDR3 is made up of 14 amino acids. The CDR3 protein is CATSRDRGPNEQYF. For the CDR3, the DNA is TGTGCCACCAGCAGAGACAGGGGGCCAAACGAGCAGTACTTC.

This chain connects TRBV18 to TRBJ1-1; TRBD1 is a possible D gene (6 bases). This CDR3 comprises 15 residues. Deletions cut 1 base from V and 4 bases from J, with 13 bases between. Germline CDR1 reads KGHSH; CDR2 reads LQKENI. The CDR3 region has the DNA TGTGCCAGCTCACCACTTCAGGGGTCGGGCACTGAAGCTTTCTTT. This encodes CASSPLQGSGTEAFF. The full variable domain, its missing parts supplied by reference TRBV18 and TRBJ1-1, is NAGVMQNPRHLVRRRGQEARLRCSPMKGHSHVYWYRQLPEEGLKFMVYLQKENIIDESGMPKERFSAEFPKEGPSILRIQQVVRGDSAAYFCASSPLQGSGTEAFFGQGTRLTVV.

This clone was counted a few times. The chain has TRBV6-6 and TRBJ2-7; 12 bases are shared with TRBD1. Germline loops: CDR1 MNHNY, CDR2 SVGAGI (reference sequence). This CDR3 has 16 amino acids. V was pared by 6 bases and J by 4 bases, with 10 bases of the junction left unmatched. The CDR3 region has the DNA TGTGCCAGCAGCCACCTCGGGGGACAGGGGGCTTACGAGCAGTACTTC. Its protein is CASSHLGGQGAYEQYF.

The gene calls are TRBV28 and TRBJ2-7; D unclear. From germline, CDR1 is MDHEN and CDR2 SYDVKM. V lost 6 bases and J lost 6, with 18 bases in between. CDR3 length: 14 amino acids. The CDR3 reads CASRGGDGPFEQYF. In DNA, the CDR3 is TGTGCCAGCAGGGGTGGCGACGGGCCCTTCGAGCAGTACTTC.

V and J are TRBV6-5 and TRBJ2-5; D gene unclear. Germline assignment: CDR1 MNHEY and CDR2 SVGAGI. Trimming took 6 bases from V and 4 from J, leaving 9 bases between them. CDR3 length equals 12 residues. The CDR3 loop is CASRSGLETQYF. The CDR3 nucleotides are TGTGCCAGCAGGAGTGGGTTAGAGACCCAGTACTTC.

The V call is TRBV6-5, the J call TRBJ1-3, with 8 positions matching TRBD1. The V gene's germline CDR1 is MNHEY and CDR2 SVGAGI. The junction had 5 bases not matched to a gene; V was cut back by 4 bases and J by 0 bases. The CDR3 covers 16 residues. CDR3 DNA sequence: TGTGCCAGCAGTTGGGGAGGACAGGGCTCTGGAAACACCATATATTTT. Encoded protein: CASSWGGQGSGNTIYF.

This clone was observed a handful of times. The CDR3 protein is CASSLKGQGAREQFF. DNA of the CDR3: TGTGCCAGCAGCTTAAAAGGACAGGGGGCTCGAGAGCAGTTCTTC. The V call is TRBV7-2, the J call TRBJ2-1; the match to TRBD1 covers 11 bases. V lost 2 bases, J lost 10 bases, and 7 bases stayed unmatched. Germline V CDR1 and CDR2: SGHTA, FQGNSA. The CDR3 covers 15 residues.

The chain joins TRBV11-2 to TRBJ2-7, with TRBD2 identical over 7 bases. The V segment lost 1 base and the J segment 3 bases; nucleotides outside the gene matches: 6. CDR1 SGHAT and CDR2 FQNNGV come from the germline V gene. This CDR3 spans 15 amino acids. Here the CDR3 reads CASSLGTQRGYEQYF. The CDR3 coding sequence is TGTGCCAGCAGCTTAGGGACCCAGCGGGGCTACGAGCAGTACTTC. The variable domain in full, completed from reference TRBV11-2 and TRBJ2-7, reads EAGVAQSPRYKIIEKRQSVAFWCNPISGHATLYWYQQILGQGPKLLIQFQNNGVVDDSQLPKDRFSAERLKGVDSTLKIQPAKLEDSAVYLCASSLGTQRGYEQYFGPGTRLTVT.

The V gene is TRBV6-6, the J gene TRBJ2-5; D is unresolved. V shed 4 bases and J shed 6 bases, with 6 bases lying between them. In germline, CDR1 is MNHNY, CDR2 SVGAGI (reference sequence). The CDR3 totals 11 residues. The CDR3 sequence: CASSFRKTQYF. As DNA, the CDR3 is TGTGCCAGCAGTTTCCGCAAGACCCAGTACTTC.

This chain uses TRBV2 with TRBJ1-2, with TRBD1 matching over 11 bases. Trimming cost V 7 bases and J 7 bases; bases outside gene matches: 2. This CDR3 contains 12 residues. Germline loops: CDR1 SNHLY, CDR2 FYNNEI. The CDR3 reads CASMDRGLGYTF. The CDR3 DNA follows: TGTGCCAGCATGGACAGGGGGCTTGGCTACACCTTC. Full variable domain (rest looked up from reference TRBV2 and TRBJ1-2): EPEVTQTPSHQVTQMGQEVILRCVPISNHLYFYWYRQILGQKVEFLVSFYNNEISEKSEIFDDQFSVERPDGSNFTLKIRSTKLEDSAMYFCASMDRGLGYTFGSGTRLTVV.

In this sample, this clone turned up a few times. The chain combines TRBV30 with TRBJ2-7; D is ambiguous. The germline CDR1 and CDR2 sequences are GTSNPN and SVGIG (reference sequence). The CDR3 length is 13 residues. The V and J ends lost 8 bases and 2 bases respectively, with 16 bases between them. CDR3 sequence (DNA): TGTGCCGGTTCCCCCCAGGCGGCCTACGAGCAGTACTTC. Residues: CAGSPQAAYEQYF.

On this clone itself: This sample includes further DNA sequences coding for the same CDR3. The chain is built from TRBV5-6 and TRBJ2-3; tentatively, D is TRBD1 (6 bases). Germline V lookup: CDR1 SGHDT, CDR2 YYEEEE. This CDR3 is built from 12 residues. V lost 5 bases, J lost 6 bases, and 10 bases lay in between. The CDR3, as DNA: TGTGCCAGCAGTCTAGACAGGGATACGCAGTATTTT. Residues: CASSLDRDTQYF.